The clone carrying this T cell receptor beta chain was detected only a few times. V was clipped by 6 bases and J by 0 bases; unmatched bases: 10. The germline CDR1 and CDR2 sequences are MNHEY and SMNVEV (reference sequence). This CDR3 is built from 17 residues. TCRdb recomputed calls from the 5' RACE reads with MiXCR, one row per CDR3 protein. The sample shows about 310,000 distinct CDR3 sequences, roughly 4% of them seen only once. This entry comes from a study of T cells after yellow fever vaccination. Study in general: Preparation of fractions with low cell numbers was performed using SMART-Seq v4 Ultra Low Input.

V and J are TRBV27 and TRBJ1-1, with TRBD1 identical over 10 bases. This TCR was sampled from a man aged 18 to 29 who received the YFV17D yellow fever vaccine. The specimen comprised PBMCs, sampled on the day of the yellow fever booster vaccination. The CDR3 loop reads CASRWTGGPFMNTEAFF. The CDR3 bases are TGTGCCAGCAGGTGGACAGGGGGTCCTTTCATGAACACTGAAGCTTTCTTT.